This TCR beta chain was captured in a study of PD-1 blockade in classical Hodgkin lymphoma. Remarks on this clone: Compared with germline, one end of the junction differs, possibly owing to a read error.

Produced via immunoSEQ multiplex PCR; TCRdb's table is partial and in-frame only. Of just under 30,000 clones in the sample, around three quarters are singletons; the top ten hold 3.5% to 4%. Germline assignment: CDR1 SSHAT and CDR2 FNYEAQ (reference sequence). This CDR3 comprises 14 residues. Relapse after autologous stem cell transplantation occurred in every patient, and brentuximab vedotin exposure varied. The chain is built from TRBV7-7 and TRBJ2-3, with TRBD2 as a possible D gene (6 bases). Sample: peripheral blood mononuclear cells (PBMCs), taken before the second cycle of nivolumab. The clonotype comes from a human donor with classical Hodgkin lymphoma. The CDR3, as DNA: TGTGCTAGCAGCCCCAGCGGGCCCACAGATACGCAGTATTTT. Its translation: CASSPSGPTDTQYF.